This TCR beta chain was retrieved from a study of cytomegalovirus exposure and HLA in healthy donors. V dropped 8 bases and J dropped 5; count of bases not matched to a gene: 10. Germline-derived CDR1 and CDR2 are SGHDN and FVKESK. This CDR3 is built from 15 residues. Primers included in the PCR were 60 Vbeta and 13 Jbeta primers. TCRdb keeps only in-frame clones here, not all; method: immunoSEQ multiplex PCR. The repertoire has tens of thousands of clones, roughly 65% of them found once; the top ten carry 14%. Sequencing was carried out using PBMCs. This receptor was obtained from a male donor in good health and CMV-seropositive. The chain uses TRBV14 and TRBJ2-1; 9 bases agree with TRBD1. The CDR3 here is CASSPPGQGHNEQFF. The CDR3 coding sequence is TGTGCCAGCTCCCCGCCGGGACAGGGCCACAATGAGCAGTTCTTC.